This TCR beta chain was documented in a study of T-cell memory formation after mild COVID-19 (dated by TCRdb to the early 2020s). With regard to the full study: TCR sequence clusters from the two donors were largely donor specific. T-cell clones expanding and contracting after mild COVID-19 in two donors were tracked by longitudinal TCRalpha and TCRbeta repertoire sequencing. The cohort was made up of two young adult volunteers, one female and one male, who were previously healthy.

PBMCs were isolated by Ficoll-Paque density gradient centrifugation. The germline V and J ends show losses of 4 bases and 0 bases respectively, and no gene match explains 7 bases of the junction. The CDR3 measures 15 amino acids from cysteine to phenylalanine. Left in the record is the CDR3 DNA by itself, 45 bases read in frame from the first base. From the germline V gene, CDR1 is SGDLS and CDR2 is YYNGEE. Findings and caveats that apply to the study as a whole: Clones that contracted from day 15 to 85 showed balanced CD4/CD8 phenotypes, whereas a second wave of clones that expanded from day 15 to 37 leaned towards CD4+. The detection of some responding clones in pre-infection memory suggests that pre-existing cross-reactive memory T cells joined the SARS-CoV-2 response. Whether the second-wave clones peaking on day 37 were SARS-CoV-2 specific was not confirmed. The study covered only a couple of mild cases, and larger cohorts including severe cases with pre-infection samples were considered necessary. Contracting CD4+ clones turned up mainly in the CM and EM memory subsets, whereas EMRA was where CD8+ clones were enriched.

The reads were generated on an Illumina NovaSeq 6000. Using 5'RACE with constant-segment primers, TCRalpha and TCRbeta cDNA libraries were constructed, with sample barcodes and unique molecular identifiers added in the process. RNA was extracted from every sample with Trizol reagent. The libraries were amplified in two PCR steps, and the second step added a second sample barcode and Illumina TruSeq adapters. Sequencing of the libraries was done on an Illumina NovaSeq, producing 2 x 150 bp paired-end reads. The study's own analysis went as follows. The reads were demultiplexed and collapsed into UMI-guided consensus sequences using migec v1.2.7. Using mixcr v2.1.11, UMI consensuses were aligned to TRA and TRB V and J templates and then assembled into clonotypes. A clonotype was counted as expanded or contracted only when both edgeR and NoisET called the clonotype significant, with the noise models trained on biological replicates. For edgeR calls, the thresholds were a false discovery rate-adjusted p below 0.01 and a log2 fold-change of 1. As an exploratory analysis of dynamics, max-normalized trajectories of the 1000 most abundant clonotypes were examined by PCA with hierarchical clustering. The CD4 or CD8 phenotype of responding clones was assigned using the separately sequenced CD4+ and CD8+ repertoires. Through fastp at Q25 and MiXCR, TCRdb rebuilt clones from the public reads, retaining in-frame beta chains. For every CDR3 protein sequence, its rows merge into one entry that carries the most common genes and DNA. The V and J calls and clone size are TCRdb's, not the authors'. Here the sample has over 70,000 distinct CDR3 sequences; about 12% occur a single time. Over 25% of the sample is in the top ten clones.

This clonotype was recorded many times. No antigen is known for it. Base qualities are not at hand, and no much larger clone is one base apart. Material for sequencing was PBMCs or a T cell subset sorted from them (not recorded which). The sequence derives from an adult woman who had mild COVID-19 (a few samples of this study predate the infection). The sample titles of this study are shuffled in the database, so cell type and time point are left out; the donor was told from shared clones. The chain is encoded by TRBV9 joined to TRBJ2-7; TRBD1 aligns with 7 central bases. This receptor has the CDR3 CASSLSGTASYEQYF. The DNA sequence follows: TGTGCCAGCAGCCTCTCCGGGACAGCCTCCTACGAGCAGTACTTC.